This T cell receptor beta chain was identified during a study of CD8 T cells in Susac syndrome. Random hexamers primed reverse transcription of 0.5 to 1 ug RNA. By means of immunoSEQ multiplex PCR, TCR beta CDR3 spanning 54 Vbeta and 13 Jbeta underwent amplification. In TCRdb, the immunoSEQ multiplex PCR reads were re-called with MiXCR into one record per CDR3 protein. This sample carries approximately 100,000 distinct CDR3 sequences, around 97% of them seen once, and the ten largest clones take 0.096%. TEMRA cells were enriched by FACS, while CD8+ and CD4+ T cells were obtained through a negative isolation that was performed magnetically. V lost 7 bases to trimming and J lost 0 bases, with 13 bases between them. The CDR3 is 15 residues long.

The rearrangement joins TRBV12-3 or TRBV12-4 to TRBJ2-1; D gene ambiguous. The sample consisted of CD4+ T cells from PBMCs. This receptor was identified in a human donor in good health. The chain's CDR3 is CASIPGWASYNEQFF. CDR3 coding DNA: TGTGCCAGCATCCCTGGTTGGGCCTCCTACAATGAGCAGTTCTTC.